These 30 T cell receptor beta chains came from one sample sequenced in a study of T-cell memory formation after mild COVID-19. MiXCR, applied by TCRdb to the 5' RACE reads, yields one record per CDR3 protein. The table lists 250,000 or so distinct CDR3 sequences, 18% of them singletons. The sample consisted of PBMCs or a T cell subset sorted from them (not recorded which). The source is a man aged 18 to 30 who had mild COVID-19 (a few samples of this study predate the infection). Cell type and time point are not known.

This rearrangement joins TRBV12-3 or TRBV12-4 to TRBJ2-3; 7 bases match TRBD2. The CDR3 totals 18 residues. V dropped 7 bases and J dropped 3; count of bases not matched to a gene: 19. CDR3 loop: CASNLGVGDYRETDTQYF. CDR3 DNA: TGTGCCAGCAACCTAGGGGTGGGGGACTACCGGGAAACAGATACGCAGTATTTT.

This clonotype was found a few times. The V call is TRBV4-1, the J call TRBJ1-2; no clear D gene. Deletions cut 3 bases from V and 7 bases from J, with 9 bases between. The CDR3 covers 12 residues. Germline V lookup: CDR1 MGHRA, CDR2 YSYEKL. Here the CDR3 DNA reads TGCGCCAGCAGCCATCAGGTAGTTGGCTACACCTTC. Residues: CASSHQVVGYTF.

This clonotype was counted between two and nine times. This chain links TRBV19 with TRBJ2-7; 9 bases are shared with TRBD2. Germline V lookup: CDR1 LNHDA, CDR2 SQIVND (reference sequence). The CDR3 spans 14 residues. The V gene end was trimmed by 5 bases and the J gene end by 2 bases; junction bases not matched to a gene: 4. DNA of the CDR3: TGTGCCAGTAGTGCCGCGGGGGGGGCCTACGAGCAGTACTTC. This codes for CASSAAGGAYEQYF.

The genes are TRBV15 and TRBJ2-6; D is uncertain. Germline CDR1 and CDR2: LNHNV and YYDKDF (reference sequence). Trimming left V 0 bases short and J 4 bases short, with 4 bases between. This CDR3 has 14 amino acids. The CDR3 reads CATSRDIGANVLTF. CDR3 bases: TGTGCCACCAGCAGAGATATCGGGGCCAACGTCCTGACTTTC. Based on the CDR3 plus reference TRBV15 and TRBJ2-6, the full variable domain is DAMVIQNPRYQVTQFGKPVTLSCSQTLNHNVMYWYQQKSSQAPKLLFHYYDKDFNNEADTPDNFQSRRPNTSFCFLDIRSPGLGDTAMYLCATSRDIGANVLTFGAGSRLTVL.

This clonotype was counted only a few times. V usage is TRBV15 and J usage is TRBJ2-4; D gene unclear. CDR1 is LNHNV and CDR2 is YYDKDF in the germline V gene (reference sequence). CDR3 length equals 11 residues. Trimming pared 0 bases from V and 6 bases from J, leaving 0 bases between. The CDR3 sequence is CATSRENIQYF. The DNA for the CDR3 is TGTGCCACCAGCAGAGAAAACATTCAGTACTTC. The full variable domain, with the rest looked up from reference TRBV15 and TRBJ2-4, is DAMVIQNPRYQVTQFGKPVTLSCSQTLNHNVMYWYQQKSSQAPKLLFHYYDKDFNNEADTPDNFQSRRPNTSFCFLDIRSPGLGDTAMYLCATSRENIQYFGAGTRLSVL.

This rearrangement joins TRBV6-5 to TRBJ2-1, with 10 bases fitting TRBD1. After removal of 1 base from V and 7 bases from J, the junction contained 1 base not matched to a gene. The CDR3 consists of 14 residues. Germline V lookup: CDR1 MNHEY, CDR2 SVGAGI. The CDR3 coding sequence is TGTGCCAGCAGTTACTGGGGACAGGGGAATGAGCAGTTCTTC. It encodes CASSYWGQGNEQFF.

The rearrangement links TRBV27 to TRBJ1-6; D perhaps matches TRBD1 (5 bases). V lost 4 bases and J lost 10, with 14 bases in between. The CDR3 loop spans 14 amino acids. Germline V gene data show CDR1 as MNHEY and CDR2 as SMNVEV (reference sequence). The CDR3 sequence is CASSYGPGDSPLHF. The CDR3 DNA reads TGTGCCAGCAGTTACGGGCCCGGGGACTCACCCCTCCACTTT.

The chain uses TRBV9 and TRBJ2-3; perhaps TRBD2 as D (6 bases). CDR1 and CDR2 (germline): SGDLS, YYNGEE. The CDR3 totals 13 residues. The ends were cut back, 1 base at V and 4 bases at J, with 7 bases in the middle. The chain's CDR3 is CASSVWGADTQYF. The CDR3 bases are TGTGCCAGCAGCGTATGGGGGGCAGATACGCAGTATTTT.

The J gene is TRBJ2-2, the V gene TRBV6-2 or TRBV6-3, with 7 bases identical to TRBD1. The CDR3 is 15 residues long. In germline, CDR1 is MNHEY, CDR2 SVGEGT. Germline trimming cut 5 bases from V and 8 bases from J; bases unmatched to any gene: 11. The CDR3 protein is CASSAETGFWGELFF. The CDR3 region has the DNA TGTGCCAGCAGTGCCGAGACAGGGTTCTGGGGGGAGCTGTTTTTT.

This clonotype was detected only a few times. The genes are TRBV6-2 or TRBV6-3 and TRBJ2-3; possibly TRBD2 for D (6 bases). This CDR3 spans 15 amino acids. V was trimmed by 3 bases and J by 2 bases, leaving 12 bases between them. Germline V gene lookup returns CDR1 MNHEY and CDR2 SVGEGT. This CDR3 is CASSYFAGPTDTQYF. The CDR3 DNA reads TGTGCCAGCAGTTATTTTGCGGGGCCCACAGATACGCAGTATTTT.

This clonotype was counted only a few times. One junction end does not reproduce the germline sequence, and a read error may be involved. The chain combines TRBV5-1 with TRBJ2-5, with D perhaps given as TRBD1 or TRBD2 (7 bases each). Germline loops: CDR1 SGHRS, CDR2 YFSETQ. The CDR3 is made up of 14 amino acids. The CDR3 DNA sequence: TGCGCCACCAGCAGGGGGGGGGCGGAAGAGACCCAGTACTTC. Residues: CATSRGGAEETQYF.

This clonotype was observed a handful of times. V gene TRBV5-1 combines with J gene TRBJ2-3, with a tentative D call TRBD1 (6 bases). V lost 5 bases to trimming and J lost 2 bases, with 9 bases between them. Per the germline V gene, CDR1 is SGHRS and CDR2 is YFSETQ. The CDR3 has 13 amino acids. This CDR3 is CASSGQLTDTQYF. CDR3 bases: TGCGCCAGCAGTGGACAGCTCACAGATACGCAGTATTTT.

This clonotype was found a few times. The chain combines TRBV11-3 with TRBJ2-3, with TRBD1 as a possible D gene (6 bases). The germline V and J ends were trimmed by 5 bases and 2 bases, with 14 bases remaining between them. The CDR3 totals 15 residues. Germline-derived CDR1 and CDR2 are SGHNT and YENEEA. CDR3 residues: CASSPGGRITDTQYF. The CDR3 coding sequence is TGTGCCAGCAGCCCTGGGGGCCGAATCACAGATACGCAGTATTTT.

This clonotype was seen at least ten times. This chain uses TRBV19 with TRBJ2-1; D is unclear. This CDR3 comprises 13 residues. Germline V gene sequence: CDR1 LNHDA, CDR2 SQIVND (reference sequence). The ends were cut back, 6 bases at V and 4 bases at J, with 10 bases in the middle. The CDR3 DNA reads TGTGCCAGTAGGGGCCGAGGTTACAATGAGCAGTTCTTC. Translating gives CASRGRGYNEQFF. Complete variable domain (other parts from reference TRBV19 and TRBJ2-1): DGGITQSPKYLFRKEGQNVTLSCEQNLNHDAMYWYRQDPGQGLRLIYYSQIVNDFQKGDIAEGYSVSREKKESFPLTVTSAQKNPTAFYLCASRGRGYNEQFFGPGTRLTVL.

This clonotype was found a few times. The chain carries TRBV28 and TRBJ2-3; 8 bases agree with TRBD1. CDR1 and CDR2 from the germline V gene are MDHEN and SYDVKM. The CDR3 spans 15 residues. V dropped 7 bases and J dropped 4; count of bases not matched to a gene: 10. CDR3 sequence: CASKVRDRTPDTQYF. CDR3 nucleotide sequence: TGTGCCAGCAAAGTCCGGGACAGGACGCCAGATACGCAGTATTTT. The full variable domain, rest sourced from reference TRBV28 and TRBJ2-3, is DVKVTQSSRYLVKRTGEKVFLECVQDMDHENMFWYRQDPGLGLRLIYFSYDVKMKEKGDIPEGYSVSREKKERFSLILESASTNQTSMYLCASKVRDRTPDTQYFGPGTRLTVL.

In this sample, this clonotype turned up a few times. The chain carries TRBV10-3 and TRBJ2-7; no clear D. CDR3 length: 17 amino acids. Trimming stripped 1 base from V and 5 bases from J, with 21 bases between. Germline CDR1 and CDR2: ENHRY and SYGVKD. In DNA form, the CDR3 reads TGTGCCATCAGTGAGTGGATGGGTTTGGGGAAACGGGACGAGCAGTACGTC. It yields the protein CAISEWMGLGKRDEQYV.

This clonotype appeared a few times. The chain has TRBV27 and TRBJ2-1; 8 bases fit TRBD2. This CDR3 comprises 15 residues. V trimming: 4 bases; J trimming: 4 bases; junction bases outside the gene matches: 6. Germline CDR1 is MNHEY and CDR2 is SMNVEV (reference sequence). The CDR3 loop reads CASSSVAGSYNEQFF. Here the CDR3 DNA reads TGTGCCAGCAGTTCTGTAGCGGGGAGTTACAATGAGCAGTTCTTC.

This chain uses TRBV5-1 with TRBJ1-5; 11 nucleotides align to TRBD1. The CDR3 sequence is 15 residues long. V was clipped by 0 bases and J by 6 bases; unmatched bases: 2. Germline CDR1 is SGHRS and CDR2 is YFSETQ. The DNA for the CDR3 is TGCGCCAGCAGCTTGGGGACAGGGGGCTTTCAGCCCCAGCATTTT. Its translation: CASSLGTGGFQPQHF.

The chain employs TRBV5-6 and TRBJ2-3; D may be TRBD1 or TRBD2 (5 bases each). The CDR3 extends over 14 amino acids. Trimming removed 3 bases from V and 2 bases from J, with 10 bases in between. From germline, CDR1 is SGHDT and CDR2 YYEEEE. The CDR3 sequence is CASSSGPLTDTQYF. As DNA, the CDR3 is TGTGCCAGCAGCTCGGGACCACTCACAGATACGCAGTATTTT.

The table lists this clonotype with a few counts. The chain is built from TRBV20-1 and TRBJ2-3; D might be TRBD1 (6 bases). This CDR3 has 14 residues. Germline V CDR1 and CDR2: DFQATT, SNEGSKA (reference sequence). V lost 2 bases to trimming and J lost 5 bases, with 14 bases between them. The CDR3 DNA follows: TGCAGTGCTAGAACGGGCAGGGGATTAGATACGCAGTATTTT. This encodes CSARTGRGLDTQYF.

This clonotype was counted between two and nine times. This rearrangement joins TRBV27 to TRBJ1-2, with D possibly being TRBD1 (6 bases). CDR3 length: 15 residues. Germline V gene lookup returns CDR1 MNHEY and CDR2 SMNVEV (reference sequence). V lost 6 bases, J lost 0 bases, and 14 bases lay in between. The CDR3 nucleotides are TGTGCCAGCAGAACCGGGACACAAACTAACTATGGCTACACCTTC. It specifies CASRTGTQTNYGYTF.

This clonotype was counted ten times or more. V gene TRBV28 combines with J gene TRBJ2-1, with 9 bases that match TRBD2. This CDR3 has 17 residues. Trimming at V came to 2 bases and at J to 5 bases, leaving 10 bases not matched to a gene. The germline V gene encodes CDR1 MDHEN and CDR2 SYDVKM. The CDR3 loop is CASSLERGAPFNNEQFF. The CDR3 region has the DNA TGTGCCAGCAGTTTAGAGCGGGGGGCTCCCTTCAACAATGAGCAGTTCTTC.

CDR3 bases: TGTGCCAGCAGTTTATCGGAGAACTATGGCTACACCTTC. Amino acids: CASSLSENYGYTF. The chain has TRBV12-3 or TRBV12-4 and TRBJ1-2; no clear D gene. The CDR3 spans 13 residues. V was pared by 2 bases and J by 2 bases, with 6 bases between.

The table lists this clonotype with a few counts. The chain joins TRBV12-3 or TRBV12-4 to TRBJ2-5, with 8 bases fitting TRBD1. Trimming took 6 bases from V and 4 from J; bases not matched to a gene: 4. The CDR3 has 13 residues. CDR3 bases: TGTGCCAGCAGAGACGGACAGGGAGAGACCCAGTACTTC. This codes for CASRDGQGETQYF.

On this clonotype itself: This may stem from a read error, because a much larger clone lies one nucleotide away. The chain has TRBV29-1 and TRBJ2-2; D unclear. V was pared by 5 bases and J by 6 bases, with 13 bases between. The CDR3 has 13 amino acids. Germline V gives CDR1 SQVTM, CDR2 ANQGSEA. CDR3 sequence reads: CSVLVSGPGELFF. DNA for the CDR3: TGCAGCGTTCTGGTATCAGGTCCCGGGGAGCTGTTTTTT.

This clonotype was seen a few times. This chain links TRBV29-1 with TRBJ1-3; D perhaps matches TRBD1 (5 bases). Trimming removed 7 bases at V and 7 bases at J, with 26 bases between. The CDR3 totals 16 residues. Per germline, CDR1 SQVTM and CDR2 ANQGSEA. CDR3 in DNA: TGCAGCGCCCTTAAAGCGGTGGGGGACGGGCGGAACACCATATATTTT. This gives the protein CSALKAVGDGRNTIYF.

This clonotype appeared a few times. V usage is TRBV6-5 and J usage is TRBJ2-7, with D possibly being TRBD1 or TRBD2 (5 bases each). Germline V gene lookup returns CDR1 MNHEY and CDR2 SVGAGI. This CDR3 is built from 13 residues. Trimming took off 2 bases at V and 5 bases at J, with 10 bases between the two ends. The DNA for the CDR3 is TGTGCCAGCAGTTACGGGGGTTTCAACGAGCAGTACTTC. Translation gives CASSYGGFNEQYF.

This clonotype was counted only a few times. This sequence joins TRBV5-1 and TRBJ1-5; D is unclear. Trimming pared 4 bases from V and 3 bases from J, leaving 14 bases between. This CDR3 contains 15 residues. The germline V gene encodes CDR1 SGHRS and CDR2 YFSETQ. The CDR3 here is CASSPDGGNNQPQHF. The CDR3 nucleotides read TGCGCCAGCAGCCCCGATGGCGGGAACAATCAGCCCCAGCATTTT. Drawing the rest from reference TRBV5-1 and TRBJ1-5, the complete variable domain is KAGVTQTPRYLIKTRGQQVTLSCSPISGHRSVSWYQQTPGQGLQFLFEYFSETQRNKGNFPGRFSGRQFSNSRSEMNVSTLELGDSALYLCASSPDGGNNQPQHFGDGTRLSIL.

The rearrangement uses TRBV5-4 and TRBJ2-3; D perhaps matches TRBD1 (6 bases). Germline lookup yields CDR1 SGHNT and CDR2 YYREEE (reference sequence). The CDR3 contains 16 residues. V gave up 4 bases and J gave up 0 bases, with 15 bases separating them. The CDR3, as DNA: TGTGCCAGCAGCGAAGACACAGGGTTCAGCACAGATACGCAGTATTTT. This gives the protein CASSEDTGFSTDTQYF.

The rearrangement uses TRBV12-3 or TRBV12-4 and TRBJ1-5; 9 bases are a match to TRBD1. The V segment lost 8 bases and the J segment 9 bases; nucleotides outside the gene matches: 14. The length of the CDR3 is 15 residues. DNA for the CDR3: TGTGCCAGCGCCACCGGGGGACAGGGCCTTGGGCCCCAGCATTTT. Its protein is CASATGGQGLGPQHF.